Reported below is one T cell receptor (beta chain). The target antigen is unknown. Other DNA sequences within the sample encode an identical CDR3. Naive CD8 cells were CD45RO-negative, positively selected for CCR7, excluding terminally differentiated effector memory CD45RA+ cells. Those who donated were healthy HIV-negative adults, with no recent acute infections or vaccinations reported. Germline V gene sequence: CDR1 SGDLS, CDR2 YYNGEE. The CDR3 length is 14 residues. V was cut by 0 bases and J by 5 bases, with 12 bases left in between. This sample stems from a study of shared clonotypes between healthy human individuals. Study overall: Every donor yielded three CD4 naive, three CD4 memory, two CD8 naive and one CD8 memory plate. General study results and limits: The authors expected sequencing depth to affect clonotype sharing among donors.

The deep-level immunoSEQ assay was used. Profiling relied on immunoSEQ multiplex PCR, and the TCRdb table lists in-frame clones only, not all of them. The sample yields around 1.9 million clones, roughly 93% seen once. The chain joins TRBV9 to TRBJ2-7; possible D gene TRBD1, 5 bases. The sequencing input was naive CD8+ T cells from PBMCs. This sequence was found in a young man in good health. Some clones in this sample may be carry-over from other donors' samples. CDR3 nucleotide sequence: TGTGCCAGCAGCGTAGGTCCAGGGCCCCACGAGCAGTACTTC. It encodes CASSVGPGPHEQYF.